The 15 T cell receptor beta chains given below trace back to one sample, sequenced in a study of shared clonotypes between healthy human individuals. Clones were sequenced by immunoSEQ multiplex PCR, and TCRdb holds only the in-frame ones, with some missing. The top ten clones hold 0.1% to 0.15% of a sample with more than 2 million clones, almost 96% of them seen once. The sample consisted of naive CD4+ T cells sorted from blood. Described subset: CD45RA+ positively selected. These receptors came from a young man in good health.

The chain carries TRBV7-3 and TRBJ2-3; no firm D call. The CDR3 has 13 amino acids. Germline V lookup: CDR1 SGHTA, CDR2 FQGTGA. The ends were cut back, 3 bases at V and 3 bases at J, with 7 bases in the middle. In nucleotides, the CDR3 is TGTGCCAGCAGCTTTTACGGGACAGATACGCAGTATTTT. Translating it yields CASSFYGTDTQYF. The whole variable domain, remainder taken from reference TRBV7-3 and TRBJ2-3, is GAGVSQTPSNKVTEKGKYVELRCDPISGHTALYWYRQSLGQGPEFLIYFQGTGAADDSGLPNDRFFAVRPEGSVSTLKIQRTERGDSAVYLCASSFYGTDTQYFGPGTRLTVL.

The chain combines TRBV4-1 with TRBJ2-1; possibly TRBD1 for D (6 bases). Trimming stripped 0 bases from V and 6 bases from J, with 12 bases between. Germline V gives CDR1 MGHRA, CDR2 YSYEKL. The CDR3 loop spans 15 amino acids. The CDR3 region has the DNA TGCGCCAGCAGCCAAGAAACCAGGGGAATCAATGAGCAGTTCTTC. It codes for CASSQETRGINEQFF.

CDR3 bases: TGTGCCAGCAGCCCTAGTGGAGTTCCCGAGCAGTACTTC. Its protein product is CASSPSGVPEQYF. This sequence joins TRBV9 and TRBJ2-7, with D unclear. Trimming removed 4 bases at V and 6 bases at J, with 14 bases between. CDR1 is SGDLS, CDR2 YYNGEE, per germline. The CDR3 consists of 13 residues.

The chain recombines TRBV6-1 with TRBJ1-5; unclear D gene. Looked up from germline, CDR1 is MNHNS and CDR2 is SASEGT. The CDR3 is 18 amino acids. Trimming stripped 2 bases from V and 1 base from J, with 18 bases between. The chain's CDR3 is CASSESPGSLISNQPQHF. CDR3 nucleotide sequence: TGTGCCAGCAGTGAAAGTCCAGGCAGCCTCATCAGCAATCAGCCCCAGCATTTT.

CDR3 protein: CAWSRGGDAYEQYF. CDR3 DNA: TGTGCCTGGAGTCGAGGGGGCGACGCCTACGAGCAGTACTTC. The rearrangement uses TRBV30 and TRBJ2-7, with TRBD1 matching over 7 bases. This CDR3 comprises 14 residues. The J segment lost 2 bases and the V segment lost 2 bases, leaving 6 bases of the junction unmatched. Germline V lookup: CDR1 GTSNPN, CDR2 SVGIG (reference sequence). The full variable domain, rest sourced from reference TRBV30 and TRBJ2-7, is SQTIHQWPATLVQPVGSPLSLECTVEGTSNPNLYWYRQAAGRGLQLLFYSVGIGQISSEVPQNLSASRPQDRQFILSSKKLLLSDSGFYLCAWSRGGDAYEQYFGPGTRLTVT.

The J gene is TRBJ1-5, the V gene TRBV10-2, with TRBD1 as a possible D gene (5 bases). Germline CDR1 is WSHSY and CDR2 is SAAADI. The V and J ends lost 0 bases and 5 bases respectively, with 8 bases between them. The CDR3 spans 14 residues. The CDR3: CASSESDSYQPQHF. CDR3 sequence (DNA): TGCGCCAGCAGTGAGTCCGACAGCTATCAGCCCCAGCATTTT.

The chain uses TRBV28 and TRBJ1-1; D is unclear. The CDR3 runs 15 residues. Germline assignment: CDR1 MDHEN and CDR2 SYDVKM. V was shortened by 4 bases and J by 0 bases, with 12 bases between the two germline ends. The CDR3 nucleotides read TGTGCCAGCAGTTGGGTTCCCGCCATGAACACTGAAGCTTTCTTT. Residues: CASSWVPAMNTEAFF.

The chain carries TRBV2 and TRBJ2-7; maybe TRBD1 (5 bases). The CDR3 spans 13 residues. V was shortened by 4 bases and J by 3 bases, with 10 bases between the two germline ends. Per germline, CDR1 SNHLY and CDR2 FYNNEI. Written as DNA, the CDR3 is TGTGCCAGCAGTGGGGGCCAGGACTACGAGCAGTACTTC. It is translated as CASSGGQDYEQYF.

The CDR3 nucleotides read TGTGCCAGCAGTCTCCCGGGGAACACTGAAGCTTTCTTT. Protein: CASSLPGNTEAFF. The chain carries TRBV6-6 and TRBJ1-1; D unresolved. The V end was cut by 5 bases, the J end by 1 base, with 8 bases between. Germline V CDR1 and CDR2: MNHNY, SVGAGI (reference sequence). CDR3 length equals 13 residues.

Only one count was recorded for this clone. V is TRBV2 and J is TRBJ2-6; no firm D call. V was shortened by 4 bases and J by 0 bases, with 7 bases between the two germline ends. Germline V lookup: CDR1 SNHLY, CDR2 FYNNEI. The CDR3 is 15 amino acids. The CDR3 DNA sequence: TGTGCCAGCAGTGGACATATCTCTGGGGCCAACGTCCTGACTTTC. Translated: CASSGHISGANVLTF. The entire variable domain, with the rest obtained from reference TRBV2 and TRBJ2-6, is as follows: EPEVTQTPSHQVTQMGQEVILRCVPISNHLYFYWYRQILGQKVEFLVSFYNNEISEKSEIFDDQFSVERPDGSNFTLKIRSTKLEDSAMYFCASSGHISGANVLTFGAGSRLTVL.

This chain connects TRBV6-5 to TRBJ1-4, with D possibly TRBD1 on 5 matching bases. CDR1 is MNHEY and CDR2 is SVGAGI in the germline V gene. With 5 bases removed from V and 6 bases from J, the gap between germline ends came to 16 bases. The CDR3 has 15 residues. CDR3 sequence reads: CASSPHLQGDEKLFF. The CDR3 DNA reads as TGTGCCAGCAGTCCCCATTTGCAGGGCGATGAAAAACTGTTTTTT.

The rearrangement links TRBV10-1 to TRBJ2-5; the match to TRBD2 covers 7 bases. Trimming cost V 8 bases and J 4 bases; bases outside gene matches: 22. Germline CDR1 and CDR2: WNHNN and SYGVQD (reference sequence). The CDR3 runs 18 residues. The CDR3 reads CASEPLRGSFFGRETQYF. As DNA, the CDR3 is TGCGCCAGCGAACCACTCCGCGGGAGTTTTTTCGGTAGAGAGACCCAGTACTTC.

This clone was detected once. The rearrangement links TRBV7-9 to TRBJ2-7, with 11 bases matching TRBD2. The CDR3 loop spans 16 amino acids. Trimming at V came to 1 base and at J to 2 bases, leaving 4 bases not matched to a gene. In germline, CDR1 is SEHNR, CDR2 FQNEAQ (reference sequence). The CDR3 loop reads CASSLGTSGSTYEQYF. The CDR3 DNA is TGTGCCAGCAGCTTAGGGACTAGCGGGTCAACCTACGAGCAGTACTTC. The full variable domain, with the rest looked up from reference TRBV7-9 and TRBJ2-7, is DTGVSQNPRHKITKRGQNVTFRCDPISEHNRLYWYRQTLGQGPEFLTYFQNEAQLEKSRLLSDRFSAERPKGSFSTLEIQRTEQGDSAMYLCASSLGTSGSTYEQYFGPGTRLTVT.

The rearrangement links TRBV6-5 to TRBJ2-5; 8 bases map to TRBD2. This CDR3 is built from 13 residues. CDR1 and CDR2 from the germline V gene are MNHEY and SVGAGI. Trimming at V came to 6 bases and at J to 9 bases, leaving 9 bases not matched to a gene. The DNA of the CDR3 is TGTGCCAGCAGCTCCGTAGCGGGGTCGGCCCAGTACTTC. This codes for CASSSVAGSAQYF.

The V call is TRBV6-1, the J call TRBJ2-7, with D unclear. This CDR3 comprises 14 residues. The V end lost 7 bases, the J end lost 4 bases, and 17 bases lay between the germline ends. In germline, CDR1 is MNHNS, CDR2 SASEGT. The CDR3: CASTLGPLGYEQYF. The CDR3, as DNA: TGTGCCAGCACCCTCGGGCCGCTCGGGTACGAGCAGTACTTC.